Below are 7 T cell receptor beta chains sequenced from a single sample in a study of regulatory T cells in long-lasting Graves disease. For TCR beta, libraries came from iRepertoire HTBI primers and Arm-PCR of CDR3 regions. TCRdb ran MiXCR on the multiplex PCR reads and lists one entry per CDR3 protein. The repertoire holds about 370,000 distinct CDR3 sequences, with 15% as singletons. The sample's time point: newly diagnosed GD, antithyroid drugs for less than 3 months. Generation of the TCR library employed RNA extracted from PBMCs. The specimen comprised peripheral blood mononuclear cells (PBMCs), sampled at new diagnosis, from a patient treated with antithyroid drugs. The receptors come from a female donor with Graves disease.

This clonotype was counted between two and nine times. A much larger clonotype is one base distant, so this may be a read error. The genes are TRBV30 and TRBJ1-1, with D unresolved. V was shortened by 5 bases and J by 7 bases, with 11 bases between the two germline ends. Germline V gene lookup returns CDR1 GTSNPN and CDR2 SVGIG (reference sequence). The CDR3 is 11 residues long. Here the CDR3 DNA reads TGTGCCTGGGGTCCCCAGGATGAAGCTTTCTTT. Translated: CAWGPQDEAFF. Combining the CDR3 with reference TRBV30 and TRBJ1-1 gives the whole variable domain SQTIHQWPATLVQPVGSPLSLECTVEGTSNPNLYWYRQAAGRGLQLLFYSVGIGQISSEVPQNLSASRPQDRQFILSSKKLLLSDSGFYLCAWGPQDEAFFGQGTRLTVV.

This clonotype was picked up a small number of times. The rearrangement joins TRBV5-1 to TRBJ1-1; D may be TRBD1 (5 bases). This CDR3 region has 16 residues. CDR1 is SGHRS and CDR2 is YFSETQ in the germline V gene. V shed 0 bases and J shed 1 base, with 13 bases lying between them. The CDR3 loop is CASSLGDGAWNTEAFF. CDR3 nucleotides: TGCGCCAGCAGCTTGGGGGACGGCGCCTGGAACACTGAAGCTTTCTTT.

As for this clonotype: A single base is all that separates this from a far larger clone, so a read error is likely. The chain carries TRBV27 and TRBJ2-5; the match to TRBD1 covers 8 bases. From germline, CDR1 is MNHEY and CDR2 SMNVEV (reference sequence). The CDR3 runs to 14 residues. After removal of 5 bases from V and 3 bases from J, the junction contained 5 bases not matched to a gene. The CDR3 spells CASSDPDREETQYF. The CDR3, as DNA: TGTGCCAGCAGTGACCCGGACAGGGAAGAGACCCAGTACTTC.

This clonotype was counted at least ten times. The rearrangement uses TRBV6-5 and TRBJ2-5; no clear D. Germline CDR1 is MNHEY and CDR2 is SVGAGI. The CDR3 is 13 amino acids. V lost 2 bases to trimming and J lost 5 bases, with 9 bases between them. The CDR3, as DNA: TGTGCCAGCAGTTACGTAGGTTTTGAGACCCAGTACTTC. It codes for CASSYVGFETQYF.

J is TRBJ1-5 and V is TRBV6-2 or TRBV6-3, with 7 bases lining up with TRBD1. The trim removed 4 bases at V and 2 bases at J, leaving 5 bases unmatched. Germline values: CDR1 MNHEY, CDR2 SVGEGT. The CDR3 covers 15 residues. CDR3 sequence: CASSSSGGGNQPQHF. CDR3 in DNA: TGTGCCAGCAGTTCCTCAGGGGGAGGCAATCAGCCCCAGCATTTT.

This clonotype was detected ten times or more. As DNA, the CDR3 is TGCGCCAGCAGCACGGACCCGGGGGAGACCCAGTACTTC. It codes for CASSTDPGETQYF. The gene calls are TRBV5-1 and TRBJ2-5; tentative D call: TRBD2 (5 bases). This CDR3 region has 13 residues. The V gene lost 4 bases and the J gene lost 5 bases, with 12 bases spanning the gap. From germline, CDR1 is SGHRS and CDR2 YFSETQ.

The chain's CDR3 is CSATPGLGADTQYF. CDR3 nucleotide sequence: TGCAGTGCTACGCCGGGACTAGGGGCAGATACGCAGTATTTT. V usage is TRBV20-1 and J usage is TRBJ2-3; 8 bases line up with TRBD2. Germline assignment: CDR1 DFQATT and CDR2 SNEGSKA (reference sequence). The CDR3 is 14 residues long. With V trimmed by 4 bases and J by 4 bases, 7 bases remained unmatched.